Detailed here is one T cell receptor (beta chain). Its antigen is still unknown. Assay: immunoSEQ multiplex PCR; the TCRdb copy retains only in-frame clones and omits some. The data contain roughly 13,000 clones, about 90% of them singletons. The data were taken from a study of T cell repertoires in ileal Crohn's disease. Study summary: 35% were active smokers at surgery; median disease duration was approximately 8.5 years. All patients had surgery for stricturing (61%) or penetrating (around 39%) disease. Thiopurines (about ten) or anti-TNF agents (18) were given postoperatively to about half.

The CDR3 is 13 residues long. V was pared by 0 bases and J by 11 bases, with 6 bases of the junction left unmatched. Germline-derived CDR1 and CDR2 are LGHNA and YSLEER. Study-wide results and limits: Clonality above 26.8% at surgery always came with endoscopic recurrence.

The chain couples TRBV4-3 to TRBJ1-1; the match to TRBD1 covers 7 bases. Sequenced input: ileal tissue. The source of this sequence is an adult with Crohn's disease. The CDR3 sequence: CASSQDRGRGAFF. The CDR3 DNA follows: TGCGCCAGCAGCCAAGATAGGGGCAGGGGGGCTTTCTTT.